The T cell receptor (beta chain) under discussion was sequenced for a study of type 1 and type 2 diabetes patients. This clonotype appeared a single time. Anyone with other autoimmune disease or infection in the prior four weeks was excluded. PCR was run on genomic DNA. Multiplex PCR with 30 forward and 13 reverse primers amplified the TCR beta CDR3. TCRdb reprocessed the multiplex PCR reads with MiXCR, giving one entry per CDR3 protein. The table lists around 300,000 distinct CDR3 sequences, roughly 48% of them singletons. Germline V gene sequence: CDR1 MNHNY, CDR2 SVGAGI (reference sequence). CDR3 length equals 13 residues. The V and J ends lost 2 bases and 8 bases respectively, with 9 bases between them.

The chain uses TRBV6-6 and TRBJ1-4; D ambiguous. Sequencing input: peripheral blood mononuclear cells (PBMCs). The receptor was isolated from a man aged 18 to 30 with type 2 diabetes. The chain's CDR3 is CASSYSGVEKLFF. The CDR3 DNA sequence: TGTGCCAGCAGTTACAGCGGTGTAGAAAAACTGTTTTTT.